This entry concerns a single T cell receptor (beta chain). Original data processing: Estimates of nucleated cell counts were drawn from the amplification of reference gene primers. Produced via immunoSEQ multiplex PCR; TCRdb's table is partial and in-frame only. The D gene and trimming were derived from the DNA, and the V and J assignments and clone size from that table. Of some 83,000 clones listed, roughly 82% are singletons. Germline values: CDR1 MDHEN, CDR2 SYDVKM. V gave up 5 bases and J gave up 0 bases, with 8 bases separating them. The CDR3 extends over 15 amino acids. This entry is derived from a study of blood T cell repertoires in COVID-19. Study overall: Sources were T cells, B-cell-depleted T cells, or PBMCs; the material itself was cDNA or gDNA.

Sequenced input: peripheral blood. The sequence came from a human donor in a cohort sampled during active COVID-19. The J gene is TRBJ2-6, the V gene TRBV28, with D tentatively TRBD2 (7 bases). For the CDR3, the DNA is TGTGCCAGCAGTAGGGGGGGCTCTGGGGCCAACGTCCTGACTTTC. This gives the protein CASSRGGSGANVLTF.